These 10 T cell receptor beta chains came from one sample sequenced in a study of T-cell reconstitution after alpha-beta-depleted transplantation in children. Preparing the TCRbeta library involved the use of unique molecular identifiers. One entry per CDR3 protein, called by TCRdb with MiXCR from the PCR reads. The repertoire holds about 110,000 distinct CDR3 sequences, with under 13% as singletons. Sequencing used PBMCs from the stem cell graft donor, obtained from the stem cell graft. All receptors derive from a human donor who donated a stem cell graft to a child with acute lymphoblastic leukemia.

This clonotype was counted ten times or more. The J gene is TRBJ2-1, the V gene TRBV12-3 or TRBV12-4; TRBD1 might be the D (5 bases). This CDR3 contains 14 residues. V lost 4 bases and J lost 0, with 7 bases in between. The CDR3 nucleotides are TGTGCCAGCAGTTGGGGCGGCTCCTACAATGAGCAGTTCTTC. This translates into CASSWGGSYNEQFF.

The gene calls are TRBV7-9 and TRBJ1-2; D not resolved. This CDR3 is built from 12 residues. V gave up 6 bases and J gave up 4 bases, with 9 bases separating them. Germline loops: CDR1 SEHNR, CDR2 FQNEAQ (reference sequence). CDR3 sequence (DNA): TGTGCCAGCAGGCCACCACTCTATGGCTACACCTTC. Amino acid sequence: CASRPPLYGYTF.

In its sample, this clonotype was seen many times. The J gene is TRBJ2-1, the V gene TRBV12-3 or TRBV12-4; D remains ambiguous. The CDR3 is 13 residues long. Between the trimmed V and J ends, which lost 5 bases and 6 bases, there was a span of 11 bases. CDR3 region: CASSPNWTNEQFF. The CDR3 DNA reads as TGTGCCAGCAGTCCGAACTGGACCAATGAGCAGTTCTTC.

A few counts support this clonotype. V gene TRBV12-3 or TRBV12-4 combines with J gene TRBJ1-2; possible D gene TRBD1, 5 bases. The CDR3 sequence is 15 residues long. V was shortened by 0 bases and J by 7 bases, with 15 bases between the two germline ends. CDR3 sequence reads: CASSLAGVVAIGYTF. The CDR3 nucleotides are TGTGCCAGCAGTTTAGCGGGGGTAGTGGCGATTGGCTACACCTTC.

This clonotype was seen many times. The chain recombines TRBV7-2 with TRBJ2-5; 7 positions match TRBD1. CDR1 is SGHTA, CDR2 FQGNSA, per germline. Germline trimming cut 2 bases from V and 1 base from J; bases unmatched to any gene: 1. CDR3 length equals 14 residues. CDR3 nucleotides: TGTGCCAGCAGCTTAAGGACAGGCCAAGAGACCCAGTACTTC. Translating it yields CASSLRTGQETQYF.

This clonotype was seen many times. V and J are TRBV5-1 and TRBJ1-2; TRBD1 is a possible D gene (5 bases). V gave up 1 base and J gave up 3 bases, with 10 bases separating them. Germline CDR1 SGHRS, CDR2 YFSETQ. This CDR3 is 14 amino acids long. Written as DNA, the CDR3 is TGCGCCAGCAGCTTGACAGGATCTGACTATGGCTACACCTTC. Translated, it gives CASSLTGSDYGYTF.

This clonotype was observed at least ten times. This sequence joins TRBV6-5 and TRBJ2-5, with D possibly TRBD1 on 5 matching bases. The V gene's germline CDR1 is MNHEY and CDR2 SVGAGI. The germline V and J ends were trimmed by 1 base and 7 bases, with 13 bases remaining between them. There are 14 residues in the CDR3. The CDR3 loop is CASSYYGPRGTQYF. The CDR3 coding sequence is TGTGCCAGCAGTTACTACGGACCAAGGGGGACCCAGTACTTC.

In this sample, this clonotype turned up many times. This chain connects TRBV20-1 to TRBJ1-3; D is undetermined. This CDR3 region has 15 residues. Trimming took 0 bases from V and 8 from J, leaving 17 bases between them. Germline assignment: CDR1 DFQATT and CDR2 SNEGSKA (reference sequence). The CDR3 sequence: CSARDSGPGPDTIYF. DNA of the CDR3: TGCAGTGCTAGAGATTCCGGACCGGGTCCGGACACCATATATTTT.

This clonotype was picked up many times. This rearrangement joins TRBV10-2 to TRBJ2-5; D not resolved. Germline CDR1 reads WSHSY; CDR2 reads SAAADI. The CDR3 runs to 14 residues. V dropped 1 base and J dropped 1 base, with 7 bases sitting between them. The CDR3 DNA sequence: TGCGCCAGCAGTGAGTTTTCAGGCCAAGAGACCCAGTACTTC. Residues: CASSEFSGQETQYF.

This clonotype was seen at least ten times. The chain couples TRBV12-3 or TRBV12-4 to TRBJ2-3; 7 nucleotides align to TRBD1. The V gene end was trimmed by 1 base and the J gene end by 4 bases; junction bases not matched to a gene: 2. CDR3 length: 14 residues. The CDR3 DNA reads TGTGCCAGCAGTTTAGAGGGGGCAGCAGATACGCAGTATTTT. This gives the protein CASSLEGAADTQYF.